This entry describes one T cell receptor (beta chain). Original data processing: How many nucleated cells were present was estimated from reference gene primer amplification. Here immunoSEQ multiplex PCR was the method, and the copy in TCRdb shows in-frame clones only, minus some. V and J calls and clone size are copied from that table; D and trimming were computed from the DNA. The data show tens of thousands of clones, approximately 81% seen once. The sample belongs to a study of blood T cell repertoires in COVID-19. The germline gives CDR1 MNHEY, CDR2 SMNVEV (reference sequence). The ends were cut back, 6 bases at V and 5 bases at J, with 11 bases in the middle. The CDR3 consists of 13 residues.

Sequences were obtained from peripheral blood. The clonotype was recovered from an elderly man with acute or convalescent COVID-19. The genes are TRBV27 and TRBJ2-1; tentative D call: TRBD1 (6 bases). CDR3 protein: CASRGHTNNEQFF. The CDR3 DNA sequence: TGTGCCAGCAGGGGACACACGAACAATGAGCAGTTCTTC.